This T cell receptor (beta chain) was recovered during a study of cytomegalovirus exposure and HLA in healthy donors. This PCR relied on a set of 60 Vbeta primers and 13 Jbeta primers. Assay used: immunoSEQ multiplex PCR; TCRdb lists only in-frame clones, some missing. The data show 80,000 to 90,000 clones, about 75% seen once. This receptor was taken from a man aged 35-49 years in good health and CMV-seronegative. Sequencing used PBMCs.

The CDR3 spells CASSIRQGAYEQYF. For the CDR3, the DNA is TGCGCCAGCAGCATCCGACAGGGGGCGTACGAGCAGTACTTC. The V and J genes are TRBV5-1 and TRBJ2-7, with 10 bases that match TRBD1. Germline V lookup: CDR1 SGHRS, CDR2 YFSETQ. The CDR3 runs to 14 residues. V was clipped by 4 bases and J by 4 bases; unmatched bases: 5.